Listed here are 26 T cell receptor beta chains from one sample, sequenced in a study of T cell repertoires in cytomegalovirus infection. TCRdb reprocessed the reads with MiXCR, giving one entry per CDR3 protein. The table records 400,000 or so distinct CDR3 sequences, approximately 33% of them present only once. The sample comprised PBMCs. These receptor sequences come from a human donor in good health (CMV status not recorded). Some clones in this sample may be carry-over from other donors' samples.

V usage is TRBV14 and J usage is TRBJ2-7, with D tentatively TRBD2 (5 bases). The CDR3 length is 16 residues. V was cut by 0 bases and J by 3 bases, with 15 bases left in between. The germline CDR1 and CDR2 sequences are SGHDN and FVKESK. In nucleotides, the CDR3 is TGTGCCAGCAGCCAAGAGTATTCAGCGGAGGTCTACGAGCAGTACTTC. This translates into CASSQEYSAEVYEQYF.

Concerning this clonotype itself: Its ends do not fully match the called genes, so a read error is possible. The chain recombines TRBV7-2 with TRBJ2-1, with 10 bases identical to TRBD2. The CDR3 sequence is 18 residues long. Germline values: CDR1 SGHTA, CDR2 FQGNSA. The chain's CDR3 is CASSLVLAGAVNYKEQFF. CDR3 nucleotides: TGTGCCAGCAGCTTAGTGCTAGCGGGGGCCGTAAACTACAAGGAGCAGTTCTTC.

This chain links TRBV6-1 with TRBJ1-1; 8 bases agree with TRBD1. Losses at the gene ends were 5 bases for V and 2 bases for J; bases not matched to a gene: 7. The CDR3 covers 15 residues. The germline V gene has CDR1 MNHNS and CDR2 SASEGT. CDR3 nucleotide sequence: TGTGCCAGCAGTCAAACGACAGGGGCTAACACTGAAGCTTTCTTT. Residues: CASSQTTGANTEAFF.

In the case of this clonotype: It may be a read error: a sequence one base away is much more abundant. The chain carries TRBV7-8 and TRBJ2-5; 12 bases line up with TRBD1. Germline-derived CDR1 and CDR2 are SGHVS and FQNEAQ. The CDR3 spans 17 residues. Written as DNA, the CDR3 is TGTGCCAGAAGCTTCCTGCCGGGACAGGGGGCGACGGAGACCCAGTACTTC. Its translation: CARSFLPGQGATETQYF.

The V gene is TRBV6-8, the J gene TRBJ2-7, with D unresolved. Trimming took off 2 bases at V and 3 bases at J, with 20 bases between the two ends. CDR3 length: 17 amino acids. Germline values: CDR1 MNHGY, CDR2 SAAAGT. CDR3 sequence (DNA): TGTGCCAGCAGTTACAAAAGTTCCACCAGACCTCACTACGAGCAGTACTTC. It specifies CASSYKSSTRPHYEQYF.

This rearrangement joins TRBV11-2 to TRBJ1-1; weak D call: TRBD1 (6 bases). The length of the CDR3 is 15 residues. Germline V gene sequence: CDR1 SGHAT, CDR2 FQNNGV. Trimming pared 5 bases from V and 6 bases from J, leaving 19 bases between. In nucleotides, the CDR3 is TGTGCCAGCAGCGGCGGGGGGCAGGGCCGATCTGAAGCTTTCTTT. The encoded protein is CASSGGGQGRSEAFF.

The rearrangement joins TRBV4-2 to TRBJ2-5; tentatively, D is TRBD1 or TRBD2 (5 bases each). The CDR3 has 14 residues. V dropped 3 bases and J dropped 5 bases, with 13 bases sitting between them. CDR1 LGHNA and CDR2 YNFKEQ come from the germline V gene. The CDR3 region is CASSQSGLAETQYF. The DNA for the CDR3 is TGTGCCAGCAGCCAGTCGGGGCTAGCTGAGACCCAGTACTTC.

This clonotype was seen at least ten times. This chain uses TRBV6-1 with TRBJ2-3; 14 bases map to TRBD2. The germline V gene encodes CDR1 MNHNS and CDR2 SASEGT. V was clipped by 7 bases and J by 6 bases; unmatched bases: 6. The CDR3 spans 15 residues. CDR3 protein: CASNPTSGGVDTQYF. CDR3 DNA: TGTGCCAGCAACCCGACTAGCGGGGGGGTGGATACGCAGTATTTT.

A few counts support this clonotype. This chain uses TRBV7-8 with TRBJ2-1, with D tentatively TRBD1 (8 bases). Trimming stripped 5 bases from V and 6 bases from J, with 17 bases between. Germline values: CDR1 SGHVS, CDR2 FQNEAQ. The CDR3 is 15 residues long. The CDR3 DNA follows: TGTGCCAGCAGCCCCTCGGACAGGGAGGGCAATGAGCAGTTCTTC. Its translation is CASSPSDREGNEQFF.

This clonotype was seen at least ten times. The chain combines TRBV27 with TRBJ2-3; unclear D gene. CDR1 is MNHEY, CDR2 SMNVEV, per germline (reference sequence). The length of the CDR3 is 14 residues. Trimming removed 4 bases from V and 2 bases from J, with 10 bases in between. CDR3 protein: CASSSPWATDTQYF. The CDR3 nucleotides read TGTGCCAGCAGTTCGCCCTGGGCCACAGATACGCAGTATTTT.

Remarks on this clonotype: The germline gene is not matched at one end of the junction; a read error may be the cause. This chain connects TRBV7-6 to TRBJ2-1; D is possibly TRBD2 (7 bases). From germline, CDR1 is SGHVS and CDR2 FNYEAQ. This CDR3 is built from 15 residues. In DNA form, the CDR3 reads TGTGCCAGCAGCTTAGCTGTCGGGGGGCCTAATGAGCAGTTATTC. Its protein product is CASSLAVGGPNEQLF.

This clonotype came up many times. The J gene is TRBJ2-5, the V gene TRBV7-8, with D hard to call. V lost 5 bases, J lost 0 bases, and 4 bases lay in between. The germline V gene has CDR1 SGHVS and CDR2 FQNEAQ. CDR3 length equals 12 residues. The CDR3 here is CASSRDQETQYF. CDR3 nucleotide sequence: TGTGCCAGCAGCCGGGACCAAGAGACCCAGTACTTC.

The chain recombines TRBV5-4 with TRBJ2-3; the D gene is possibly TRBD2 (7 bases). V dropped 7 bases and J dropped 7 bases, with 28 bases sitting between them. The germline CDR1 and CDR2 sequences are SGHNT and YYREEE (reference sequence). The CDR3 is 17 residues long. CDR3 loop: CASGSWGGRGVSYTQYF. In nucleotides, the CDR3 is TGTGCCAGCGGATCCTGGGGGGGGCGAGGGGTTTCTTATACGCAGTATTTT.

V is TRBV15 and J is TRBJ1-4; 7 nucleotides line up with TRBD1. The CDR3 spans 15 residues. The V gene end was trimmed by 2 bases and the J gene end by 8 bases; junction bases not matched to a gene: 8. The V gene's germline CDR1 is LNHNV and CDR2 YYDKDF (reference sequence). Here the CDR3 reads CATSRPTGFREKLFF. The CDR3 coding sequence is TGTGCCACCAGCAGACCGACAGGGTTTAGGGAAAAACTGTTTTTT.

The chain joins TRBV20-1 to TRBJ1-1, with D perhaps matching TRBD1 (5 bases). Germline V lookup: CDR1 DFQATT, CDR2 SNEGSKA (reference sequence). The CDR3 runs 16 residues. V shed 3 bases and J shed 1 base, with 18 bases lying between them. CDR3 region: CSASGPRMDKNTEAFF. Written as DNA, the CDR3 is TGCAGTGCTAGCGGCCCCAGGATGGACAAGAACACTGAAGCTTTCTTT.

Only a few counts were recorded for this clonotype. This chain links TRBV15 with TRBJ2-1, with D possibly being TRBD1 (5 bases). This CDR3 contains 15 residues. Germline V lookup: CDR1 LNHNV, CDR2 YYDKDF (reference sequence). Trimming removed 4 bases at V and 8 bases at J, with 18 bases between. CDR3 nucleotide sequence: TGTGCCACCAGCAAAGATCAGATAGGCAGGGATGAGCAGTTCTTC. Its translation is CATSKDQIGRDEQFF.

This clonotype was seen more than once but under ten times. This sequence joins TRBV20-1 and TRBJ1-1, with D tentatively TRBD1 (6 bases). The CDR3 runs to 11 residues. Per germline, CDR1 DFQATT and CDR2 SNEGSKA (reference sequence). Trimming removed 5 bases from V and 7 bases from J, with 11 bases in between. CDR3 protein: CSALRQDEAFF. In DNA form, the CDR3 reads TGCAGTGCTCTGCGACAGGATGAAGCTTTCTTT.

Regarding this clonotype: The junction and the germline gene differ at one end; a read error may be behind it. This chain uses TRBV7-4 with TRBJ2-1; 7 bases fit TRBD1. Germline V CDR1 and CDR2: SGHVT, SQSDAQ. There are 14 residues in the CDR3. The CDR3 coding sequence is TGTTCCAGCAGCCTGGGACAGTCATACAATGAGCAGTTCTTC. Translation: CSSSLGQSYNEQFF.

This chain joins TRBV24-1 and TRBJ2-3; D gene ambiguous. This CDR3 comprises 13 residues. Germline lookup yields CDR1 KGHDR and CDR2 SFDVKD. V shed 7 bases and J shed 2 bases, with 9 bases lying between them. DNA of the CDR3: TGTGCCACCAGGGATCCGGTCACAGATACGCAGTATTTT. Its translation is CATRDPVTDTQYF.

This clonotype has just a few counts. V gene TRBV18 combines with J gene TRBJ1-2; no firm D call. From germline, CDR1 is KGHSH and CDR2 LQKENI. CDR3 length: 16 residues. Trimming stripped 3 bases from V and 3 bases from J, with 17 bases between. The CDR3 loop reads CASSPTPRGPHYGYTF. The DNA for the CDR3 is TGTGCCAGCTCACCCACCCCCCGAGGGCCCCACTATGGCTACACCTTC.

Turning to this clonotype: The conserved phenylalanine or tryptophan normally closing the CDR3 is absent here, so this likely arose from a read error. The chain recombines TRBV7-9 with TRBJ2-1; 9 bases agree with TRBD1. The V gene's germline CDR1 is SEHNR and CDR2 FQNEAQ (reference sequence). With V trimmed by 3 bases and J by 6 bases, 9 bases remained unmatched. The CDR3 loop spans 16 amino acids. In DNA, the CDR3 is TGTGCCAGCAGCTTCAGGACAGGGGAAGGAGGCAATGAGCAGTTCTTA. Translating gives CASSFRTGEGGNEQFL.

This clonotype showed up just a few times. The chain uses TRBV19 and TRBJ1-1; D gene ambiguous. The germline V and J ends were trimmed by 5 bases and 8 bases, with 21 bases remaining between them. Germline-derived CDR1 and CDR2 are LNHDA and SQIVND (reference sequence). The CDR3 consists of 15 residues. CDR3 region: CASSLGTRMVLEAFF. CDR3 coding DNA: TGTGCCAGTAGTCTGGGCACACGGATGGTCCTCGAAGCTTTCTTT.

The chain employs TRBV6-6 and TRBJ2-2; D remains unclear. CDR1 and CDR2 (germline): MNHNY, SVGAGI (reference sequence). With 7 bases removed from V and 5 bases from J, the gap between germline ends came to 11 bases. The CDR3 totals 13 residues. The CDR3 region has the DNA TGTGCCAGCACTCCCACGGCGACCGGGGAGCTGTTTTTT. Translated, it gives CASTPTATGELFF.

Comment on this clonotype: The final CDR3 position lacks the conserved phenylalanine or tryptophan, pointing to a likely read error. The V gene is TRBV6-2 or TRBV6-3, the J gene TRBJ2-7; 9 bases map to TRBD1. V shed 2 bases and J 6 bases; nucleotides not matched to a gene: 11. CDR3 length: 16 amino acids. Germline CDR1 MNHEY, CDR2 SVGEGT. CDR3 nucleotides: TGTGCCAGCAGTTACAGTCTGGGACAGGGAAGGGGCGAGCAGTACTTA. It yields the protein CASSYSLGQGRGEQYL.

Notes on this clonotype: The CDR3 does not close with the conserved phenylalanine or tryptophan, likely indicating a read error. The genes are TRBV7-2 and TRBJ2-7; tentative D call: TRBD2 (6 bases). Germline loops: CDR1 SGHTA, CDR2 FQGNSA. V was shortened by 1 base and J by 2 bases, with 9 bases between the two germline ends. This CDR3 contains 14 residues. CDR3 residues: CASSLGGATYEQYL. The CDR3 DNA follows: TGTGCCAGCAGCTTAGGCGGGGCCACCTACGAGCAGTACTTA.

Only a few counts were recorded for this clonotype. CDR3 in amino acids: CASSLSNGAYEQFF. CDR3 bases: TGCGCCAGCAGCCTTTCAAACGGGGCGTATGAGCAGTTCTTC. The gene calls are TRBV4-1 and TRBJ2-1, with D perhaps matching TRBD1 or TRBD2 (5 bases each). CDR1 and CDR2 from the germline V gene are MGHRA and YSYEKL. The CDR3 runs 14 residues. V was cut by 4 bases and J by 8 bases, with 15 bases left in between.